A single sample is the source of the 21 T cell receptor beta chains below, sequenced in a study of blood T cell repertoires in COVID-19 (dated by TCRdb to the early 2020s). The library was obtained by the immunoSEQ multiplex PCR assay. TCRdb took over this immuneACCESS table, retaining in-frame rearrangements with V and J assigned. Such tables are incomplete; in checked studies, under half of the missing clones stem from an unresolved V gene, and the remainder is unexplained. The sample table records about 140,000 clones; approximately 84% of these occur just once. The leading ten clones occupy about 3.4% of the sample. Sequenced: PBMCs or T cells enriched from blood (not recorded which). The receptors come from a woman aged 45-59 years with acute COVID-19.

The chain combines TRBV15 with TRBJ2-1; TRBD2 aligns across 11 bases. There are 14 residues in the CDR3. Germline V gene lookup returns CDR1 LNHNV and CDR2 YYDKDF (reference sequence). Losses at the gene ends were 9 bases for V and 8 bases for J; bases not matched to a gene: 9. In DNA, the CDR3 is TGTGCCACGGCGACTAGCGGGAATGTGTATGAGCAGTTCTTC. Amino acids: CATATSGNVYEQFF. The variable domain in full, with the rest retrieved from reference TRBV15 and TRBJ2-1, is DAMVIQNPRYQVTQFGKPVTLSCSQTLNHNVMYWYQQKSSQAPKLLFHYYDKDFNNEADTPDNFQSRRPNTSFCFLDIRSPGLGDTAMYLCATATSGNVYEQFFGPGTRLTVL.

V gene TRBV4-2 combines with J gene TRBJ1-1, with D perhaps matching TRBD1 (5 bases). V lost 3 bases to trimming and J lost 1 base, with 12 bases between them. Germline V lookup: CDR1 LGHNA, CDR2 YNFKEQ. This CDR3 is 15 amino acids long. CDR3 residues: CASSQAGRGNTEAFF. For the CDR3, the DNA is TGTGCCAGCAGCCAGGCGGGACGGGGGAACACTGAAGCTTTCTTT.

The chain couples TRBV12-1 to TRBJ2-3; the DNA was not used to check the table's D call, TRBD2. TRBV12-1 is marked as a pseudogene. The CDR3 contains 16 residues. Here the CDR3 reads CASSIPGLAYPITQYF. The CDR3 DNA is TGTGCCAGCAGCATCCCGGGACTAGCGTACCCCATCACGCAGTATTTT.

V gene TRBV5-1 combines with J gene TRBJ1-1, with TRBD1 as a possible D gene (6 bases). V was trimmed by 0 bases and J by 4 bases, leaving 13 bases between them. CDR3 length equals 15 residues. Per germline, CDR1 SGHRS and CDR2 YFSETQ. The CDR3 nucleotides read TGCGCCAGCAGCTTGGCAGACCGAGGGGGCACTGAAGCTTTCTTT. Its translation is CASSLADRGGTEAFF.

The rearrangement links TRBV4-1 to TRBJ1-5, with D perhaps matching TRBD1 (5 bases). The CDR3 spans 15 residues. The V end was cut by 4 bases, the J end by 3 bases, with 13 bases between. Germline CDR1 MGHRA, CDR2 YSYEKL. Here the CDR3 DNA reads TGCGCCAGCAGCCTCGCCCAACAGGACAATCAGCCCCAGCATTTT. Translation: CASSLAQQDNQPQHF.

This clone was counted once. The chain is built from TRBV7-3 and TRBJ1-1, with D hard to call. Germline CDR1 and CDR2: SGHTA and FQGTGA. The CDR3 length is 17 residues. Trimming took 2 bases from V and 2 from J, leaving 18 bases between them. CDR3 region: CASSLDGSRGGNTEAFF. DNA of the CDR3: TGTGCCAGCAGCTTAGATGGTAGCCGGGGAGGAAACACTGAAGCTTTCTTT.

The rearrangement joins TRBV27 to TRBJ1-6, with D perhaps matching TRBD1 (5 bases). V gave up 5 bases and J gave up 7 bases, with 18 bases separating them. CDR1 is MNHEY and CDR2 is SMNVEV in the germline V gene (reference sequence). This CDR3 comprises 16 residues. The CDR3 DNA reads TGTGCCAGCAGTCGATTAGGGGCCTCGAGCAATTCACCCCTCCACTTT. Protein: CASSRLGASSNSPLHF.

V is TRBV9 and J is TRBJ2-7; TRBD2 aligns across 8 bases. The CDR3 loop spans 15 amino acids. The V segment lost 4 bases and the J segment 5 bases; nucleotides outside the gene matches: 11. Germline CDR1 is SGDLS and CDR2 is YYNGEE. CDR3 nucleotides: TGTGCCAGCAGCACCCAGGGAAATAGCGGGGACGAGCAGTACTTC. Its translation: CASSTQGNSGDEQYF.

This clone came up once. This rearrangement joins TRBV29-1 to TRBJ1-2, with 9 nucleotides matching TRBD1. CDR1 is SQVTM and CDR2 is ANQGSEA in the germline V gene. V dropped 0 bases and J dropped 5; count of bases not matched to a gene: 7. The CDR3 sequence is 15 residues long. CDR3 nucleotide sequence: TGCAGCGTTGAAGACCAGGGACAGGGAGAATATGGCTACACCTTC. As protein: CSVEDQGQGEYGYTF.

V usage is TRBV3-1 (or the pseudogene TRBV3-2) and J usage is TRBJ1-2, with 9 bases fitting TRBD1. The CDR3 extends over 15 amino acids. Trimming at V came to 5 bases and at J to 4 bases, leaving 8 bases not matched to a gene. Germline V CDR1 and CDR2: LGHDT, YNNKEL (reference sequence). The CDR3 loop is CASSIQGARGYGYTF. The DNA of the CDR3 is TGTGCCAGCAGCATACAGGGGGCGCGAGGCTATGGCTACACCTTC.

This chain connects TRBV27 to TRBJ2-1, with 11 nucleotides matching TRBD2. Germline CDR1 reads MNHEY; CDR2 reads SMNVEV (reference sequence). V lost 6 bases, J lost 6 bases, and 1 base stayed unmatched. The CDR3 covers 13 residues. In DNA, the CDR3 is TGTGCCAGCAGACTAGCGGGAGCCAATGAGCAGTTCTTC. Translation gives CASRLAGANEQFF.

This clone was seen only a few times. The CDR3 protein is CASSQAGTLNTEAFF. The CDR3 DNA follows: TGTGCCAGCAGTCAGGCCGGGACTCTAAACACTGAAGCTTTCTTT. J is TRBJ1-1 and V is TRBV28; D might be TRBD1 (5 bases). Trimming took off 5 bases at V and 2 bases at J, with 15 bases between the two ends. Per germline, CDR1 MDHEN and CDR2 SYDVKM. CDR3 length: 15 residues.

The chain links TRBV6-1 to TRBJ1-2, with D hard to call. In germline, CDR1 is MNHNS, CDR2 SASEGT. This CDR3 comprises 16 residues. The germline V and J ends were trimmed by 0 bases and 1 base, with 12 bases remaining between them. CDR3 loop: CASSEAILTVNYGYTF. The CDR3 region has the DNA TGTGCCAGCAGTGAAGCTATCCTCACGGTTAACTATGGCTACACCTTC.

This sequence joins TRBV6-5 and TRBJ2-7; TRBD1 might be the D (5 bases). CDR3 length: 13 residues. Trimming took off 6 bases at V and 5 bases at J, with 14 bases between the two ends. Germline V lookup: CDR1 MNHEY, CDR2 SVGAGI. In DNA form, the CDR3 reads TGTGCCAGCAGCTTCAGTCAGGGCGACGAGCAGTACTTC. Amino acids: CASSFSQGDEQYF.

The chain recombines TRBV20-1 with TRBJ1-4; D is unresolved. CDR1 is DFQATT, CDR2 SNEGSKA, per germline (reference sequence). The CDR3 runs to 10 residues. Trimming stripped 5 bases from V and 7 bases from J, with 5 bases between. Here the CDR3 DNA reads TGCAGTGCTTGGGCTGAAAAACTGTTTTTT. Its translation: CSAWAEKLFF.

V usage is TRBV2 and J usage is TRBJ2-5; TRBD1 matches at 9 bases. The V segment lost 7 bases and the J segment 5 bases; nucleotides outside the gene matches: 8. The CDR3 runs to 14 residues. The germline CDR1 and CDR2 sequences are SNHLY and FYNNEI. The CDR3: CASNRDRAGETQYF. CDR3 coding DNA: TGTGCCAGCAACCGGGACAGGGCGGGGGAGACCCAGTACTTC.

The CDR3 coding sequence is TGTGCCAGTGAGGAAGAGACAGGGTCCCAGCCCCAGCATTTT. Translating gives CASEEETGSQPQHF. The chain carries TRBV19 and TRBJ1-5; 7 nucleotides align to TRBD1. The germline V gene has CDR1 LNHDA and CDR2 SQIVND (reference sequence). This CDR3 is 14 amino acids long. V shed 8 bases, J shed 7 bases, and the junction held 11 bases outside the gene matches.

This clone has more than one count but fewer than ten. This chain joins TRBV4-1 and TRBJ1-5, with a tentative D call TRBD1 (5 bases). The CDR3 is 17 residues long. Germline CDR1 MGHRA, CDR2 YSYEKL. V was clipped by 4 bases and J by 2 bases, with 18 bases between them. The DNA for the CDR3 is TGCGCCAGCAGCCTCTTCGGCGGGGACGAGGGCAATCAGCCCCAGCATTTT. Amino acid sequence: CASSLFGGDEGNQPQHF.

The genes are TRBV2 and TRBJ1-5; TRBD1 matches 7 bases. V was pared by 7 bases and J by 4 bases, with 1 base of the junction left unmatched. The CDR3 totals 12 residues. Germline CDR1 SNHLY, CDR2 FYNNEI. In DNA, the CDR3 is TGTGCCAGCACCAGGGGGAATCAGCCCCAGCATTTT. This sequence encodes CASTRGNQPQHF.

The chain couples TRBV27 to TRBJ2-1, with TRBD2 as a possible D gene (7 bases). Per the germline V gene, CDR1 is MNHEY and CDR2 is SMNVEV (reference sequence). The CDR3 runs 17 residues. Trimming stripped 3 bases from V and 7 bases from J, with 22 bases between. The CDR3 sequence: CASSFQRGRSGKNEQFF. DNA of the CDR3: TGTGCCAGCAGTTTTCAAAGGGGGAGGAGCGGGAAGAATGAGCAGTTCTTC.

The V call is TRBV9, the J call TRBJ2-4; 7 nucleotides line up with TRBD2. The germline V gene encodes CDR1 SGDLS and CDR2 YYNGEE. The V segment lost 0 bases and the J segment 10 bases; nucleotides outside the gene matches: 4. This CDR3 has 13 amino acids. CDR3 coding DNA: TGTGCCAGCAGCGTAGGCGGGAGCGGGATTCAGTACTTC. Amino acids: CASSVGGSGIQYF.